What follows describes a single TCR beta chain. As yet, its antigen is unknown. Extraction and reverse transcription of RNA yielded cDNA as the sequencing template. The table came from immunoSEQ multiplex PCR; TCRdb's copy has only in-frame clones and leaves some out. The sample records 150,000 to 200,000 clones, 50% to 70% being singletons. Treatment specified: oral pan-JAK inhibitor, 5-10 mg twice daily. Per the germline V gene, CDR1 is SGHTA and CDR2 is FQGNSA. The CDR3 length is 14 residues. The V end was cut by 3 bases, the J end by 4 bases, with 12 bases between. The sample is drawn from a study of CD8+ T cells in alopecia areata. General observations from the study: There were many expanded lesional clones persisting in scalp and blood during tofacitinib.

The source was CD4+ T cells sorted from blood, collected at week 4, from a patient treated with tofacitinib. This chain joins TRBV7-2 and TRBJ1-2, with D perhaps matching TRBD1 (5 bases). The TCR sequence derives from a human donor with alopecia areata. In DNA form, the CDR3 reads TGTGCCAGCAGCTTGGGGACCCGGGGCTATGGCTACACCTTC. It specifies CASSLGTRGYGYTF.